This is a list of T cell receptor beta chains from one sample in a study of OX40 agonist ivuxolimab in advanced cancers. The repertoire was sequenced with immunoSEQ multiplex PCR; TCRdb's copy has only in-frame clones and lacks some. The sample has 45,000 to 65,000 clones, around four fifths seen once. Sequencing was performed on CD4+ or CD8+ T cells sorted from blood, taken in a trial of the OX40 agonist ivuxolimab. These receptors all come from an adult with an advanced solid tumor such as melanoma, head and neck, liver or kidney cancer. Both conserved end residues are part of each CDR3. A D gene is named only where the DNA matches it firmly. Rows may omit the clone size; those that give it use once, few, many or a size class.

v_call: TRBV5-1
j_call: TRBJ2-1
d_call: TRBD2
clone_size: NA
cdr3_aa: CASSSGTSGGTTRGFF
cdr3_nt: TGCGCCAGCAGCTCAGGGACTAGCGGGGGTACTACCCGAGGGTTCTTC

v_call: TRBV6-1
j_call: TRBJ1-4
d_call: NA
clone_size: NA
cdr3_aa: CASSELRGPNEKLFF
cdr3_nt: TGTGCCAGCAGTGAACTTCGGGGACCTAATGAAAAACTGTTTTTT

v_call: TRBV7-3
j_call: TRBJ2-3
d_call: NA
clone_size: NA
cdr3_aa: CASSITSIPDTQYF
cdr3_nt: TGTGCCAGCAGCATTACTAGTATCCCAGATACGCAGTATTTT

v_call: TRBV27
j_call: TRBJ2-3
d_call: NA
clone_size: NA
cdr3_aa: CASSWVGNTDTQYF
cdr3_nt: TGTGCCAGCAGTTGGGTGGGGAACACAGATACGCAGTATTTT

v_call: TRBV7-2
j_call: TRBJ1-5
d_call: NA
clone_size: NA
cdr3_aa: CASSLQASNQPQHF
cdr3_nt: TGTGCCAGCAGCTTACAAGCTAGCAATCAGCCCCAGCATTTT

v_call: TRBV7-2
j_call: TRBJ2-3
d_call: NA
clone_size: NA
cdr3_aa: CASSARLLSSTDTQYF
cdr3_nt: TGTGCCAGCAGCGCACGACTACTATCTAGCACAGATACGCAGTATTTT

v_call: TRBV11-3
j_call: TRBJ1-3
d_call: NA
clone_size: NA
cdr3_aa: CASSFEGGSGNTIYF
cdr3_nt: TGTGCCAGCAGCTTCGAGGGGGGGTCTGGAAACACCATATATTTT

v_call: TRBV16
j_call: TRBJ1-2
d_call: NA
clone_size: NA
cdr3_aa: CASSLDAPGGYTF
cdr3_nt: TGTGCCAGCAGCTTGGACGCCCCCGGGGGCTACACCTTC

v_call: TRBV5-1
j_call: TRBJ1-4
d_call: NA
clone_size: NA
cdr3_aa: CASSSGVREEKLFF
cdr3_nt: TGCGCCAGCAGCTCAGGGGTAAGGGAAGAAAAACTGTTTTTT

v_call: TRBV5-1
j_call: TRBJ2-7
d_call: TRBD1
clone_size: NA
cdr3_aa: CASSPAQGVGSYEQYF
cdr3_nt: TGCGCCAGCAGCCCCGCACAGGGGGTCGGCTCCTACGAGCAGTACTTC

v_call: TRBV5-8
j_call: TRBJ1-2
d_call: NA
clone_size: NA
cdr3_aa: CASSSGGGGYTF
cdr3_nt: TGTGCCAGCAGCTCCGGGGGAGGAGGCTACACCTTC

v_call: TRBV7-9
j_call: TRBJ2-7
d_call: TRBD1
clone_size: NA
cdr3_aa: CASSSTGQGIYEQYF
cdr3_nt: TGTGCCAGCAGCTCAACGGGACAGGGGATCTACGAGCAGTACTTC

v_call: TRBV6-1
j_call: TRBJ2-3
d_call: TRBD2
clone_size: NA
cdr3_aa: CASSEYPVAGEQGTQYF
cdr3_nt: TGTGCCAGCAGTGAGTACCCTGTAGCGGGGGAACAAGGTACGCAGTATTTT

v_call: TRBV4-1
j_call: TRBJ2-7
d_call: NA
clone_size: NA
cdr3_aa: CASSQDGSPLYEQYF
cdr3_nt: TGCGCCAGCAGCCAAGACGGCAGCCCGCTCTACGAGCAGTACTTC

v_call: TRBV28
j_call: TRBJ1-2
d_call: TRBD1
clone_size: few
cdr3_aa: CASSHWDRRVQQGGYTF
cdr3_nt: TGTGCCAGCAGTCACTGGGACAGGCGGGTCCAGCAGGGTGGCTACACCTTC

v_call: TRBV23-1
j_call: TRBJ2-2
d_call: NA
clone_size: NA
cdr3_aa: CANRVVHTGELFF
cdr3_nt: TGCGCCAACAGGGTCGTCCACACCGGGGAGCTGTTTTTT

v_call: TRBV5-1
j_call: TRBJ2-1
d_call: TRBD2
clone_size: NA
cdr3_aa: CASSTGLAGGSHDEQFF
cdr3_nt: TGCGCCAGCAGCACGGGACTAGCGGGGGGTTCCCACGATGAGCAGTTCTTC

v_call: TRBV7-6
j_call: TRBJ2-4
d_call: NA
clone_size: NA
cdr3_aa: CAAGGDIQYF
cdr3_nt: TGTGCCGCCGGAGGGGACATTCAGTACTTC

v_call: TRBV6-5
j_call: TRBJ2-7
d_call: TRBD1
clone_size: NA
cdr3_aa: CASSAGGLGSYEQYF
cdr3_nt: TGTGCCAGCAGCGCAGGGGGCTTGGGGTCCTACGAGCAGTACTTC

v_call: TRBV7-2
j_call: TRBJ2-5
d_call: TRBD2
clone_size: NA
cdr3_aa: CASSLALAGGRETQYF
cdr3_nt: TGTGCCAGCAGCTTAGCCCTAGCGGGGGGGCGTGAGACCCAGTACTTC

v_call: TRBV19
j_call: TRBJ1-1
d_call: NA
clone_size: few
cdr3_aa: CASSPGQLAEAFF
cdr3_nt: TGTGCCAGTAGTCCCGGACAGCTCGCTGAAGCTTTCTTT

v_call: TRBV5-4
j_call: TRBJ1-5
d_call: TRBD1
clone_size: NA
cdr3_aa: CASSLAGQVNQPQHF
cdr3_nt: TGTGCCAGCAGCTTGGCAGGACAGGTTAATCAGCCCCAGCATTTT

v_call: TRBV5-1
j_call: TRBJ2-5
d_call: NA
clone_size: few
cdr3_aa: CASSLGRLSQETQYF
cdr3_nt: TGCGCCAGCAGCTTGGGACGGTTATCCCAAGAGACCCAGTACTTC

v_call: TRBV4-1
j_call: TRBJ2-5
d_call: TRBD2
clone_size: NA
cdr3_aa: CASSQEHSGGPETQYF
cdr3_nt: TGCGCCAGCAGCCAAGAACACTCGGGGGGGCCGGAGACCCAGTACTTC

v_call: TRBV11-2
j_call: TRBJ2-5
d_call: NA
clone_size: NA
cdr3_aa: CASTRWGLETQYF
cdr3_nt: TGTGCCAGCACTCGTTGGGGACTCGAGACCCAGTACTTC

v_call: TRBV5-3
j_call: TRBJ2-1
d_call: TRBD2
clone_size: NA
cdr3_aa: CARSSTGGEQFF
cdr3_nt: TGTGCCAGAAGCTCTACGGGGGGTGAGCAGTTCTTC

v_call: TRBV19
j_call: TRBJ1-2
d_call: TRBD1
clone_size: medium-sized
cdr3_aa: CASSSGGRNYGYTF
cdr3_nt: TGTGCCAGTAGTTCAGGGGGCAGGAACTATGGCTACACCTTC

v_call: TRBV10-2
j_call: TRBJ2-3
d_call: TRBD2
clone_size: NA
cdr3_aa: CASSRLAGYTDTQYF
cdr3_nt: TGCGCCAGCAGCAGACTAGCGGGGTACACAGATACGCAGTATTTT

v_call: TRBV6-1
j_call: TRBJ2-7
d_call: TRBD2
clone_size: once
cdr3_aa: CASKAGLPTYEQYF
cdr3_nt: TGTGCCAGCAAAGCGGGACTACCAACCTACGAGCAGTACTTC

v_call: TRBV5-4
j_call: TRBJ1-1
d_call: NA
clone_size: NA
cdr3_aa: CASSPYTGGAYTEAFF
cdr3_nt: TGTGCCAGCAGCCCCTATACGGGAGGGGCTTACACTGAAGCTTTCTTT

v_call: TRBV7-9
j_call: TRBJ1-1
d_call: TRBD1
clone_size: NA
cdr3_aa: CASSPRTGNTEAFF
cdr3_nt: TGTGCCAGCAGCCCGAGGACAGGCAACACTGAAGCTTTCTTT

v_call: TRBV5-4
j_call: TRBJ1-3
d_call: NA
clone_size: NA
cdr3_aa: CASSSAPPGRGENTIYF
cdr3_nt: TGTGCCAGCAGCTCTGCCCCCCCGGGCAGGGGTGAAAACACCATATATTTT

v_call: TRBV5-4
j_call: TRBJ2-5
d_call: TRBD2
clone_size: NA
cdr3_aa: CASSSVRLAGGLQETQYF
cdr3_nt: TGTGCCAGCAGTTCAGTAAGACTCGCGGGGGGCCTCCAAGAGACCCAGTACTTC

v_call: TRBV6-5
j_call: TRBJ2-7
d_call: TRBD1
clone_size: NA
cdr3_aa: CASSYGQGFYEQYF
cdr3_nt: TGTGCCAGCAGTTATGGACAGGGTTTCTACGAGCAGTACTTC

v_call: TRBV2
j_call: TRBJ1-2
d_call: NA
clone_size: NA
cdr3_aa: CASGAGVNYGYTF
cdr3_nt: TGTGCCAGCGGGGCAGGGGTGAACTATGGCTACACCTTC

v_call: TRBV25-1
j_call: TRBJ2-1
d_call: TRBD2
clone_size: NA
cdr3_aa: CASSTPGRANEQFF
cdr3_nt: TGTGCCAGCAGTACCCCAGGGAGGGCGAATGAGCAGTTCTTC

v_call: TRBV7-6
j_call: TRBJ2-1
d_call: TRBD2
clone_size: NA
cdr3_aa: CASSRPTSGGIDEQFF
cdr3_nt: TGTGCCAGCAGCCGCCCTACTAGCGGGGGGATCGATGAGCAGTTCTTC

v_call: TRBV7-2
j_call: TRBJ2-1
d_call: NA
clone_size: NA
cdr3_aa: CASSRPSSNEQFF
cdr3_nt: TGTGCCAGCAGCAGACCCTCTAGCAATGAGCAGTTCTTC

v_call: TRBV7-6
j_call: TRBJ2-7
d_call: TRBD2
clone_size: NA
cdr3_aa: CASSPFLTPGGEQYF
cdr3_nt: TGTGCCAGCAGCCCATTTCTCACCCCGGGGGGCGAGCAGTACTTC

v_call: TRBV27
j_call: TRBJ2-2
d_call: NA
clone_size: few
cdr3_aa: CASSPRVGGGTGELFF
cdr3_nt: TGTGCCAGCAGTCCCCGGGTGGGAGGTGGCACCGGGGAGCTGTTTTTT

v_call: TRBV4-1
j_call: TRBJ1-4
d_call: NA
clone_size: NA
cdr3_aa: CASSQVLGANEKLFF
cdr3_nt: TGCGCCAGCAGCCAAGTGCTGGGTGCTAATGAAAAACTGTTTTTT

v_call: TRBV11-3
j_call: TRBJ2-1
d_call: NA
clone_size: NA
cdr3_aa: CASSSHSYNEQFF
cdr3_nt: TGTGCCAGCAGCTCCCACTCGTACAATGAGCAGTTCTTC

v_call: TRBV11-3
j_call: TRBJ1-2
d_call: NA
clone_size: NA
cdr3_aa: CASTSRDKGGYTF
cdr3_nt: TGTGCCAGCACCTCTCGGGACAAGGGAGGCTACACCTTC

v_call: TRBV6-4
j_call: TRBJ2-7
d_call: NA
clone_size: NA
cdr3_aa: CASSGWDNFSYEQYF
cdr3_nt: TGTGCCAGCAGTGGGTGGGACAACTTTTCCTACGAGCAGTACTTC

v_call: TRBV4-2
j_call: TRBJ2-2
d_call: TRBD2
clone_size: NA
cdr3_aa: CASSPQAPSGGGTGELFF
cdr3_nt: TGTGCCAGCAGCCCCCAGGCCCCTAGCGGGGGAGGAACCGGGGAGCTGTTTTTT

v_call: TRBV18
j_call: TRBJ2-6
d_call: NA
clone_size: NA
cdr3_aa: CASSIEPGGSNVLTF
cdr3_nt: TGTGCCAGCTCGATCGAACCGGGGGGCTCCAACGTCCTGACTTTC

v_call: TRBV29-1
j_call: TRBJ1-2
d_call: NA
clone_size: NA
cdr3_aa: CSVEREPKANYGYTF
cdr3_nt: TGCAGCGTTGAGAGGGAGCCTAAAGCTAACTATGGCTACACCTTC

v_call: TRBV5-6
j_call: TRBJ2-5
d_call: NA
clone_size: NA
cdr3_aa: CASIEGAFQETQYF
cdr3_nt: TGTGCCAGCATTGAAGGTGCCTTCCAAGAGACCCAGTACTTC

v_call: TRBV11-2
j_call: TRBJ2-7
d_call: TRBD1
clone_size: NA
cdr3_aa: CASSLVRSGQGGGEQYF
cdr3_nt: TGTGCCAGCAGCTTAGTCCGGTCGGGACAGGGAGGGGGCGAGCAGTACTTC

v_call: TRBV7-2
j_call: TRBJ2-3
d_call: NA
clone_size: NA
cdr3_aa: CASSLNREGTDTQYF
cdr3_nt: TGTGCCAGCAGCTTAAACAGGGAGGGCACAGATACGCAGTATTTT

v_call: TRBV7-2
j_call: TRBJ2-7
d_call: NA
clone_size: NA
cdr3_aa: CASSPLTVYEQYF
cdr3_nt: TGTGCCAGCAGCCCTTTGACAGTCTACGAGCAGTACTTC